Below, 29 T cell receptor beta chains from the same sample are listed, as sequenced in a study of response to subunit inactivated influenza vaccine. TCRdb itself ran the RT-PCR reads through MiXCR, one entry per CDR3 protein. The sample records 500,000 or so distinct CDR3 sequences, 16% being singletons. Material: CD4+ T cells sorted from PBMCs, obtained around 25 months after vaccination. The receptor set was obtained from a man in his fifties or sixties who received an inactivated influenza vaccine.

This clonotype was observed a few times. V is TRBV9 and J is TRBJ1-1; D possibly corresponds to TRBD1 (6 bases). Germline CDR1 and CDR2: SGDLS and YYNGEE. V shed 0 bases and J shed 1 base, with 10 bases lying between them. The CDR3 has 15 residues. The CDR3 DNA reads as TGTGCCAGCAGCGTAGACACAGGGACGAACACTGAAGCTTTCTTT. Translated, it gives CASSVDTGTNTEAFF.

This sequence joins TRBV4-2 and TRBJ2-1; D gene ambiguous. The CDR3 spans 14 residues. Germline CDR1 and CDR2: LGHNA and YNFKEQ. V was trimmed by 0 bases and J by 9 bases, leaving 12 bases between them. The CDR3 is CASSQDLRAGEQFF. CDR3 sequence (DNA): TGTGCCAGCAGCCAAGATCTTAGGGCCGGTGAGCAGTTCTTC.

The chain links TRBV7-2 to TRBJ2-3; tentatively, D is TRBD2 (7 bases). In germline, CDR1 is SGHTA, CDR2 FQGNSA. The CDR3 has 14 residues. Trimming stripped 4 bases from V and 3 bases from J, with 11 bases between. The CDR3 loop reads CASSWGGRTDTQYF. The CDR3 DNA reads TGTGCCAGCAGCTGGGGGGGGCGAACAGATACGCAGTATTTT.

This clonotype was detected only a few times. V usage is TRBV10-3 and J usage is TRBJ2-3, with 11 nucleotides matching TRBD2. Per the germline V gene, CDR1 is ENHRY and CDR2 is SYGVKD. V was clipped by 7 bases and J by 4 bases; unmatched bases: 4. This CDR3 region has 14 residues. This CDR3 reads CAIKGSGGADTQYF. CDR3 bases: TGTGCCATCAAAGGTAGCGGGGGGGCAGATACGCAGTATTTT.

The chain is built from TRBV15 and TRBJ2-7; D is uncertain. The CDR3 totals 16 residues. Trimming shortened V by 3 bases and J by 4 bases, and 19 bases separated the two germline ends. Looked up from germline, CDR1 is LNHNV and CDR2 is YYDKDF (reference sequence). The CDR3 protein is CATSSRRSARGYEQYF. As DNA, the CDR3 is TGTGCCACCAGCAGCAGGCGGAGTGCCCGAGGTTACGAGCAGTACTTC.

This clonotype was counted a few times. The chain uses TRBV20-1 and TRBJ2-3; TRBD1 agrees at 7 bases. There are 14 residues in the CDR3. V lost 4 bases and J lost 4; bases outside the gene matches: 8. Germline V gene data show CDR1 as DFQATT and CDR2 as SNEGSKA (reference sequence). The CDR3 loop is CSAIPTGSADTQYF. The CDR3 DNA sequence: TGCAGTGCTATTCCGACAGGGAGCGCAGATACGCAGTATTTT.

This clonotype has ten or more counts. The V gene is TRBV28, the J gene TRBJ2-1, with D unclear. This CDR3 is 12 amino acids long. Germline V gives CDR1 MDHEN, CDR2 SYDVKM. V dropped 2 bases and J dropped 8 bases, with 7 bases sitting between them. Here the CDR3 reads CASSLTGYEQFF. The CDR3 coding sequence is TGTGCCAGCAGTTTAACTGGATATGAGCAGTTCTTC. The full variable domain, completed using reference TRBV28 and TRBJ2-1, is DVKVTQSSRYLVKRTGEKVFLECVQDMDHENMFWYRQDPGLGLRLIYFSYDVKMKEKGDIPEGYSVSREKKERFSLILESASTNQTSMYLCASSLTGYEQFFGPGTRLTVL.

The CDR3 nucleotides read TGTGCCAGCAGCCCTCTTACGGCGGGGCAAGAGACCCAGTACTTC. Protein product: CASSPLTAGQETQYF. The V call is TRBV4-2, the J call TRBJ2-5; D may be TRBD2 (6 bases). From germline, CDR1 is LGHNA and CDR2 YNFKEQ. This CDR3 contains 15 residues. The V end lost 4 bases, the J end lost 2 bases, and 14 bases lay between the germline ends.

Many counts were recorded for this clonotype. The chain combines TRBV25-1 with TRBJ2-1; 10 positions agree with TRBD2. This CDR3 is built from 15 residues. Unmatched junction bases numbered 7, after V lost 3 bases and J lost 8 bases. The V gene's germline CDR1 is MGHDK and CDR2 SYGVNS. The CDR3 spells CASSDSSGSIDEQFF. The CDR3 nucleotides read TGTGCCAGCAGTGATTCTAGCGGGAGTATCGATGAGCAGTTCTTC. The full variable domain, with the rest looked up from reference TRBV25-1 and TRBJ2-1, is EADIYQTPRYLVIGTGKKITLECSQTMGHDKMYWYQQDPGMELHLIHYSYGVNSTEKGDLSSESTVSRIRTEHFPLTLESARPSHTSQYLCASSDSSGSIDEQFFGPGTRLTVL.

Only a few counts were recorded for this clonotype. V and J are TRBV6-1 and TRBJ1-1; D remains ambiguous. Germline V gives CDR1 MNHNS, CDR2 SASEGT. Trimming left V 4 bases short and J 4 bases short, with 13 bases between. The CDR3 sequence is 14 residues long. Written as DNA, the CDR3 is TGTGCCAGCAGTGCCGGGTGGGAGGGCACTGAAGCTTTCTTT. Protein sequence: CASSAGWEGTEAFF.

A few counts support this clonotype. This chain connects TRBV5-4 to TRBJ2-2; maybe TRBD2 (6 bases). Looked up from germline, CDR1 is SGHNT and CDR2 is YYREEE (reference sequence). This CDR3 is 13 amino acids long. V lost 3 bases and J 6 bases, leaving 9 bases between the germline ends. In DNA, the CDR3 is TGTGCCAGCAGCTCGGACTATCCCGGGGAGCTGTTTTTT. Encoded protein: CASSSDYPGELFF.

This clonotype was counted a single time. Its ends do not fully match the called genes, so a read error is possible. The genes are TRBV3-1 and TRBJ1-2; 8 bases map to TRBD1. The germline V gene encodes CDR1 LGHDT and CDR2 YNNKEL (reference sequence). This CDR3 has 15 amino acids. The CDR3 nucleotides read TGTGCCAGCTGCCAAGAATTAACAGGGGGTAATGGCTACACCTTC. Translated: CASCQELTGGNGYTF.

This clonotype was seen a handful of times. J is TRBJ1-1 and V is TRBV20-1, with D maybe TRBD1 (6 bases). Germline CDR1 is DFQATT and CDR2 is SNEGSKA (reference sequence). Trimming shortened V by 5 bases and J by 6 bases, and 13 bases separated the two germline ends. The CDR3 extends over 12 amino acids. DNA for the CDR3: TGCAGTGCTCCGCAGGGGTTGGCTGAAGCTTTCTTT. It yields the protein CSAPQGLAEAFF.

Turning to this clonotype: Just one base apart from a much larger clone, this may be a read error. The chain combines TRBV4-3 with TRBJ2-1; no definite D call. V was trimmed by 2 bases and J by 7 bases, leaving 9 bases between them. This CDR3 is built from 13 residues. Germline V gene data show CDR1 as LGHNA and CDR2 as YSLEER. The CDR3 reads CASSQFLFNEQFF. DNA for the CDR3: TGCGCCAGCAGCCAATTTCTGTTTAATGAGCAGTTCTTC.

The chain carries TRBV21-1 and TRBJ1-1; the table's D call, TRBD1, has no DNA check behind it. TRBV21-1 is a known pseudogene. The CDR3 is 15 amino acids. The CDR3 nucleotides read TGTGCCAGCGCGGGACAGGGGGCGGGTTTGAGTGAAGCTTTCTTT. Amino acid sequence: CASAGQGAGLSEAFF.

This clonotype showed up just a few times. The chain is built from TRBV5-1 and TRBJ2-7, with D perhaps TRBD1 (6 bases). Germline V gene data show CDR1 as SGHRS and CDR2 as YFSETQ. The germline V and J ends were trimmed by 4 bases and 2 bases, with 10 bases remaining between them. This CDR3 comprises 13 residues. Here the CDR3 DNA reads TGCGCCAGCAGCCCGGACAGTCCCTACGAGCAGTACTTC. It codes for CASSPDSPYEQYF.

This chain links TRBV5-1 with TRBJ2-3; tentatively, D is TRBD2 (5 bases). V lost 4 bases and J lost 0, with 9 bases in between. This CDR3 comprises 14 residues. Germline CDR1 is SGHRS and CDR2 is YFSETQ. Written as DNA, the CDR3 is TGCGCCAGCAGCCCGGACTGGAGCACAGATACGCAGTATTTT. This translates into CASSPDWSTDTQYF.

The chain combines TRBV20-1 with TRBJ1-6; maybe TRBD1 (5 bases). Germline V gene sequence: CDR1 DFQATT, CDR2 SNEGSKA (reference sequence). The ends were cut back, 3 bases at V and 7 bases at J, with 16 bases in the middle. The CDR3 is 15 residues long. The DNA of the CDR3 is TGCAGTGCTAGTGACCTACTAGGGGCGAATTCACCCCTCCACTTT. Translating gives CSASDLLGANSPLHF.

To note about this clonotype: One end of the junction does not line up with germline, which may come from a read error. The chain is built from TRBV20-1 and TRBJ1-4; D remains ambiguous. Per the germline V gene, CDR1 is DFQATT and CDR2 is SNEGSKA (reference sequence). There are 12 residues in the CDR3. CDR3 region: CNASPENEKLFF. CDR3 DNA sequence: TGCAATGCTAGTCCCGAGAATGAAAAACTGTTTTTT.

This chain links TRBV29-1 with TRBJ1-4; no reliable D call. The CDR3 contains 10 residues. V lost 6 bases to trimming and J lost 4 bases, with 3 bases between them. Germline CDR1 SQVTM, CDR2 ANQGSEA. The CDR3: CSVRNEKLFF. The CDR3 DNA sequence: TGCAGCGTACGTAATGAAAAACTGTTTTTT.

Only a few counts were recorded for this clonotype. This chain links TRBV21-1 with TRBJ1-5. TRBV21-1 is classified as a pseudogene. The CDR3 is 10 amino acids. CDR3 coding DNA: TGTGCCAGGCCGGATGGGCCCCAGCATTTT. Translated, it gives CARPDGPQHF.

This clonotype was observed a few times. The chain has TRBV4-2 and TRBJ2-3; 7 nucleotides match TRBD2. The CDR3 has 16 amino acids. CDR1 and CDR2 (germline): LGHNA, YNFKEQ. V shed 3 bases, J shed 2 bases, and the junction held 8 bases outside the gene matches. CDR3 residues: CASSHIKGGTTDTQYF. The CDR3 DNA reads TGTGCCAGCAGCCACATAAAGGGAGGGACCACAGATACGCAGTATTTT.

Here the CDR3 DNA reads TGTGCCAGCAGCTCAGCGGGAGGGATCGGAAATGAGCAGTTCTTC. It yields the protein CASSSAGGIGNEQFF. The chain employs TRBV7-9 and TRBJ2-1, with 10 bases aligning to TRBD2. Germline CDR1 and CDR2: SEHNR and FQNEAQ (reference sequence). The CDR3 has 15 amino acids. The junction had 7 bases not matched to a gene; V was cut back by 4 bases and J by 7 bases. The full variable domain, its missing parts supplied by reference TRBV7-9 and TRBJ2-1, is DTGVSQNPRHKITKRGQNVTFRCDPISEHNRLYWYRQTLGQGPEFLTYFQNEAQLEKSRLLSDRFSAERPKGSFSTLEIQRTEQGDSAMYLCASSSAGGIGNEQFFGPGTRLTVL.

The J gene is TRBJ2-1, the V gene TRBV9, with D uncertain. The V gene lost 0 bases and the J gene lost 4 bases, with 5 bases spanning the gap. This CDR3 region has 13 residues. Germline assignment: CDR1 SGDLS and CDR2 YYNGEE. The CDR3 DNA is TGTGCCAGCAGCGTAGCCTCGTACAATGAGCAGTTCTTC. This sequence encodes CASSVASYNEQFF.

The rearrangement joins TRBV20-1 to TRBJ2-7, with a weak D call TRBD1 (6 bases). Trimming pared 6 bases from V and 0 bases from J, leaving 18 bases between. CDR3 size: 15 residues. CDR1 DFQATT and CDR2 SNEGSKA come from the germline V gene (reference sequence). For the CDR3, the DNA is TGCAGTGCCACTCCCAGGGGATCCCACTCCTACGAGCAGTACTTC. The encoded protein is CSATPRGSHSYEQYF.

This clonotype was seen more than once but under ten times. The J gene is TRBJ2-7, the V gene TRBV11-2; TRBD2 might be the D (6 bases). Germline V lookup: CDR1 SGHAT, CDR2 FQNNGV. Trimming stripped 5 bases from V and 4 bases from J, with 15 bases between. This CDR3 is built from 14 residues. The CDR3 nucleotides are TGTGCCAGCAGCCGCGGGACGTCGAAATACGAGCAGTACTTC. This gives the protein CASSRGTSKYEQYF.

The rearrangement links TRBV9 to TRBJ2-1; maybe TRBD2 (6 bases). V dropped 4 bases and J dropped 9 bases, with 11 bases sitting between them. The CDR3 totals 12 residues. Germline-derived CDR1 and CDR2 are SGDLS and YYNGEE. The CDR3 here is CASSYRAGEQFF. The CDR3 DNA reads TGTGCCAGCAGCTACAGAGCGGGTGAGCAGTTCTTC.

The chain carries TRBV7-2 and TRBJ2-2; D possibly corresponds to TRBD2 (6 bases). The CDR3 contains 16 residues. Germline loops: CDR1 SGHTA, CDR2 FQGNSA. Trimming cost V 5 bases and J 6 bases, with 19 bases left between them. The CDR3 nucleotides read TGTGCCAGCAGCCGTCCGGGACTGCCCCGGGCCGGGGAGCTGTTTTTT. Translation: CASSRPGLPRAGELFF.

The chain joins TRBV20-1 to TRBJ2-1, with 8 bases matching TRBD2. In germline, CDR1 is DFQATT, CDR2 SNEGSKA (reference sequence). The V gene end was trimmed by 0 bases and the J gene end by 4 bases; junction bases not matched to a gene: 5. CDR3 length equals 15 residues. In nucleotides, the CDR3 is TGCAGTGCTAGAGAGGGGACTAGGTCGTACAATGAGCAGTTCTTC. Translation: CSAREGTRSYNEQFF.